The clone carrying this T cell receptor beta chain turned up a few times. The data belong to a study of blood T cells in healthy people across ages. For the second PCR, which ran for 7 to 11 cycles, a sample-barcoded 5' primer and a J-beta primer mix were used. MiXCR, applied by TCRdb to the 5' RACE reads, yields one record per CDR3 protein. This table has over 1,500,000 distinct CDR3 sequences, around 40% appearing once. Trimming removed 2 bases at V and 0 bases at J, with 9 bases between. The CDR3 runs 15 residues. The germline V gene encodes CDR1 MNHEY and CDR2 SVGEGT. The TCR sequence derives from a human donor in good health. Specimen: blood. This chain uses TRBV6-2 or TRBV6-3 with TRBJ2-3; TRBD2 might be the D (5 bases). The DNA of the CDR3 is TGTGCCAGCAGTTACACCGGACTTAGCACAGATACGCAGTATTTT. It specifies CASSYTGLSTDTQYF.